What follows is one T cell receptor beta chain and its context. The specificity of this receptor is unknown. The sample holds no much larger clone one base away, and base qualities are not on file. The sample's treatment or condition label is to be understood as: randomized to nivolumab then ipilimumab (arm A) or the reverse (arm B). Prior DNA-damaging chemotherapy had not been received by any trial patient. On a FACS Aria II flow cytometer, live CD3+CD8+ cells that were negative for CD19 and CD56 were sorted from thawed PBMCs. Samples were obtained from patients with melanoma enrolled in CheckMate 064, a randomized, open-label phase II trial of sequential checkpoint blockade. Peripheral blood mononuclear cells were obtained through leukapheresis, purified using Ficoll-Paque, and frozen in human serum containing approximately 11% DMSO. Right after sorting, the blood CD3+CD8+ cells were verified to be >95% pure, and DNA extraction followed.

This specimen comes from a study of sequential checkpoint blockade in melanoma (dated by TCRdb to the late 2010s). In the study overall: In a 1:1 randomization, patients received either first-line nivolumab then ipilimumab (arm A) or ipilimumab then nivolumab (arm B). Maintenance nivolumab came after each of the two trial sequences.

What the study reported, not specific to this receptor: The response-prediction model combining TCR metrics and mutation burden needs validation in larger, independent patient cohorts.

V is pruned by 6 bases and J by 1 base, leaving 16 bases of the junction without a gene match. The cysteine opens and the phenylalanine closes a CDR3 of 17 amino acids. The sequence is cut down to CDR3 DNA, 51 bases in frame from base 1. CDR1 SQVTM and CDR2 ANQGSEA were looked up in the germline V gene. TCRbeta CDR3 regions were immunosequenced from genomic DNA with the immunoSEQ Assay. Before high-throughput sequencing, the genomic DNA was amplified using bias-controlled multiplex PCR. The authors' pipeline ran thus. To quantify the absolute abundance of each unique TCRbeta CDR3 region, the sequences were collapsed and filtered. Clonality was defined as 1 minus Pielou's evenness and was calculated using productive rearrangements only. Clones with significantly greater frequencies in on-treatment versus baseline samples were identified using a previously published method. Drawn from immuneACCESS, this table holds only the in-frame rearrangements with V and J called that TCRdb kept. Clones are partly lost; checked studies trace under half to an unresolved V gene and leave the rest unexplained. From that table come the V and J calls and clone size; the DNA was used to work out D and trimming. The sample has 9,500 to 15,000 clones on record, 65% to 85% of them singletons. The top ten clones comprise 6.5% to 9% of the sample.

The chain couples TRBV29-1 to TRBJ2-7; a stretch of 9 junction bases matches TRBD2. The receptor was isolated from a human donor with melanoma. The sample was CD8+ T cells sorted from blood (inferred from file names), taken from a patient given nivolumab and ipilimumab in sequence. CDR3 reads: CSVAGGREREASYEQYF. In nucleotides, the sequence is TGCAGCGTCGCTGGGGGGCGAGAGCGGGAGGCGTCCTACGAGCAGTACTTC.